The clone carrying this T cell receptor (beta chain) was observed at least ten times. Its antigen is undetermined. The library gave individual cDNA molecules unique molecular identifiers. In the original analysis: With a range of roughly 20,000 to 690,600, the median per sample was roughly 95,000 TCRs. TCRdb reprocessed the RACE reads with MiXCR, giving one entry per CDR3 protein. The V and J calls come from TCRdb's annotation, not from the publication. The sample shows around 300,000 distinct CDR3 sequences, over 7.5% of them seen only once. The sample's time point: pre-sensitization, week 0. Described treatment: therapeutic diphenylcyclopropenone sensitization with weekly scalp DPC. Unfractionated whole blood was the source from which total RNA was extracted. This sample is drawn from a study of human T cells and chemical hapten exposure. Study-level points and caveats: PT1 expanded TCR counts correlated positively with patch test score.

Germline assignment: CDR1 ENHRY and CDR2 SYGVKD. With 6 bases clipped from V and 3 bases from J, the junction kept 3 bases outside the gene matches. The CDR3 is made up of 14 amino acids. The specimen comprised whole blood, sampled in connection with sensitization to the hapten diphenylcyclopropenone (DPC). The clonotype was recovered from a man aged 18 to 30 with alopecia areata. Some clones in this sample may be carry-over from other donors' samples. The J gene is TRBJ1-4, the V gene TRBV10-3; 8 positions agree with TRBD1. The CDR3 nucleotides read TGTGCCATCAGAGGGACAGGCCCTAATGAAAAACTGTTTTTT. Residues: CAIRGTGPNEKLFF.